This TCR beta chain was captured in a study of human T cells and chemical hapten exposure. Study background: Each week of the approximately 24-week study, patients had diphenylcyclopropenone applied to the scalp.

Time point in this sample: patch test 2, 6 weeks after DPC sensitization. The treatment: therapeutic diphenylcyclopropenone sensitization with weekly scalp DPC. The authors extracted total RNA from unfractionated whole blood. In every case, blood was obtained before the patch test was applied. Within the library, unique molecular identifiers were attached to each individual cDNA molecule. TCRdb recomputed calls from the RACE reads with MiXCR, one row per CDR3 protein. The sample contains about 42,000 distinct CDR3 sequences, 8.5% to 10% of which appear only once. This clonotype was seen a handful of times. Germline V gene lookup returns CDR1 MNHEY and CDR2 SVGEGT. CDR3 size: 17 residues. J lost 2 bases, V lost 5 bases, and 13 bases had no gene match.

The chain joins TRBV6-2 or TRBV6-3 to TRBJ2-3; 7 positions agree with TRBD2. The clonotype comes from a woman in her twenties or thirties with alopecia areata. Some clones in this sample may be carry-over from other donors' samples. Sequenced here: whole blood, sampled in connection with sensitization to the hapten diphenylcyclopropenone (DPC). This chain's CDR3 is CASSHRLGRGDTDTQYF. The CDR3 nucleotides are TGTGCCAGCAGTCACAGGTTGGGACGGGGGGACACAGATACGCAGTATTTT.